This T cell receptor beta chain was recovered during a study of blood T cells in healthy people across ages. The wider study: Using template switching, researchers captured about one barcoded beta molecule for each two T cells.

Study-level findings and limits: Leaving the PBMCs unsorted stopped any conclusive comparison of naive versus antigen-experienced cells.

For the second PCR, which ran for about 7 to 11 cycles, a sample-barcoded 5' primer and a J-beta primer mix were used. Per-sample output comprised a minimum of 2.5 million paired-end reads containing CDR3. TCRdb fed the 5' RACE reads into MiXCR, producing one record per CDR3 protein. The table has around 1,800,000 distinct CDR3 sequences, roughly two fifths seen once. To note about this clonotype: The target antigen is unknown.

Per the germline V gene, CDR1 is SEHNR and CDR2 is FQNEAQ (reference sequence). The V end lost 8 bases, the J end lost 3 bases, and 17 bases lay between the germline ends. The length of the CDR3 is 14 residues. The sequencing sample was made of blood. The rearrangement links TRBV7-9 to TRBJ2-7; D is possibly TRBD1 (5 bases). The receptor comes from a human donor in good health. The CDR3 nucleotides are TGTGCCAGCGGGTTGGACACCCCTTACTACGAGCAGTACTTC. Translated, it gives CASGLDTPYYEQYF.